These 32 T cell receptor beta chains were sequenced from one sample in a study of identical twins. One entry per CDR3 protein results from TCRdb running MiXCR on the 5' RACE reads. The sample has about 490,000 distinct CDR3 sequences; 15% are singletons. The same data also contributed to another study, on yellow fever vaccine responses in identical twins.

The sample taken for sequencing was CD4+ T cells sorted from blood. Receptors originate from a woman aged 18-30 years in good health.

This clonotype was seen more than once but under ten times. The rearrangement uses TRBV28 and TRBJ2-7; unclear D gene. The CDR3 runs to 17 residues. Germline-derived CDR1 and CDR2 are MDHEN and SYDVKM. The V gene lost 2 bases and the J gene lost 3 bases, with 20 bases spanning the gap. As DNA, the CDR3 is TGTGCCAGCAGTTTACTATTTTCGCAGGCGCATGACTACGAGCAGTACTTC. Amino acid sequence: CASSLLFSQAHDYEQYF.

This clonotype was observed a handful of times. The chain joins TRBV29-1 to TRBJ2-6, with no clear D. V was cut by 5 bases and J by 0 bases, with 5 bases left in between. Germline-derived CDR1 and CDR2 are SQVTM and ANQGSEA. The CDR3 runs 13 residues. CDR3 DNA: TGCAGCGTTTTCTCCTCTGGGGCCAACGTCCTGACTTTC. Translation gives CSVFSSGANVLTF.

This clonotype was detected a few times. The chain couples TRBV6-5 to TRBJ2-3, with 10 bases aligning to TRBD2. The germline CDR1 and CDR2 sequences are MNHEY and SVGAGI. The V and J ends lost 2 bases and 2 bases, in that order; junction bases with no gene match: 4. The CDR3 is made up of 16 amino acids. The CDR3 DNA follows: TGTGCCAGCAGTTACAAGCGGGGGGGCTTCACAGATACGCAGTATTTT. Amino acids: CASSYKRGGFTDTQYF.

The J gene is TRBJ2-1, the V gene TRBV2; no reliable D call. The germline gives CDR1 SNHLY, CDR2 FYNNEI. This CDR3 has 13 amino acids. V dropped 3 bases and J dropped 5 bases, with 8 bases sitting between them. CDR3 bases: TGTGCCAGCAGTGATAGTAAAGACAATGAGCAGTTCTTC. Encoded protein: CASSDSKDNEQFF.

V gene TRBV20-1 combines with J gene TRBJ2-1; no firm D call. This CDR3 has 12 residues. Trimming removed 7 bases at V and 4 bases at J, with 11 bases between. In germline, CDR1 is DFQATT, CDR2 SNEGSKA (reference sequence). In DNA form, the CDR3 reads TGCAGTGGAAACCAGGATTACAATGAGCAGTTCTTC. The encoded protein is CSGNQDYNEQFF.

This clonotype was detected only a few times. The chain combines TRBV6-1 with TRBJ2-3; no reliable D call. CDR1 is MNHNS and CDR2 is SASEGT in the germline V gene. The CDR3 loop spans 14 amino acids. Trimming left V 6 bases short and J 3 bases short, with 13 bases between. The CDR3 protein is CASRQGLVTDTQYF. DNA for the CDR3: TGTGCCAGCAGACAAGGCTTGGTAACAGATACGCAGTATTTT.

V is TRBV6-2 or TRBV6-3 and J is TRBJ2-7; TRBD2 matches 12 bases. Germline V gives CDR1 MNHEY, CDR2 SVGEGT. The junction had 6 bases not matched to a gene; V was cut back by 6 bases and J by 6 bases. The CDR3 has 14 amino acids. CDR3 sequence: CASRPLAGGPEQYF. In DNA form, the CDR3 reads TGTGCCAGCAGGCCACTAGCGGGAGGACCCGAGCAGTACTTC.

This chain uses TRBV5-8 with TRBJ1-1; D is uncertain. Trimming cost V 2 bases and J 0 bases, with 8 bases left between them. The CDR3 length is 14 residues. Germline assignment: CDR1 SGHTS and CDR2 YDEGEE. The CDR3 region has the DNA TGTGCCAGCAGCTTCGACGGATTGAACACTGAAGCTTTCTTT. Translated: CASSFDGLNTEAFF. Full variable domain (rest looked up from reference TRBV5-8 and TRBJ1-1): EAGVTQSPTHLIKTRGQQATLRCSPISGHTSVYWYQQALGLGLQFLLWYDEGEERNRGNFPPRFSGRQFPNYSSELNVNALELEDSALYLCASSFDGLNTEAFFGQGTRLTVV.

Only a few counts were recorded for this clonotype. CDR3 coding DNA: TGCGCCAGCAGCAACGGACTAGCGAACAATGAGCAGTTCTTC. Translation gives CASSNGLANNEQFF. The chain links TRBV5-1 to TRBJ2-1; 9 nucleotides match TRBD2. V was pared by 4 bases and J by 5 bases, with 4 bases of the junction left unmatched. CDR1 and CDR2 (germline): SGHRS, YFSETQ. This CDR3 has 14 amino acids.

J is TRBJ2-3 and V is TRBV5-6; D might be TRBD1 (5 bases). The CDR3 consists of 14 residues. The V end was cut by 4 bases, the J end by 2 bases, with 11 bases between. Germline V lookup: CDR1 SGHDT, CDR2 YYEEEE. The CDR3 nucleotides are TGTGCCAGCAGCACACCGACAGTCACAGATACGCAGTATTTT. Protein: CASSTPTVTDTQYF.

This clonotype was seen more than once but under ten times. The gene calls are TRBV7-9 and TRBJ2-1, with no clear D. Trimming left V 4 bases short and J 1 base short, with 11 bases between. From germline, CDR1 is SEHNR and CDR2 FQNEAQ (reference sequence). The CDR3 runs 15 residues. The CDR3 DNA reads as TGTGCCAGCAGCTACCGACTGGGATCCTACAATGAGCAGTTCTTC. This encodes CASSYRLGSYNEQFF.

This clonotype was seen a handful of times. The J gene is TRBJ2-4, the V gene TRBV10-2, with no clear D. Germline V lookup: CDR1 WSHSY, CDR2 SAAADI. The CDR3 runs to 14 residues. The germline V and J ends were trimmed by 5 bases and 0 bases, with 8 bases remaining between them. CDR3: CASSQVLAKNIQYF. The CDR3 nucleotides read TGCGCCAGCAGTCAGGTTCTAGCCAAAAACATTCAGTACTTC.

In its sample, this clonotype was seen a few times. The chain recombines TRBV7-8 with TRBJ2-7; 7 bases align to TRBD1. Losses at the gene ends were 5 bases for V and 7 bases for J; bases not matched to a gene: 8. The CDR3 spans 13 residues. Germline-derived CDR1 and CDR2 are SGHVS and FQNEAQ. Written as DNA, the CDR3 is TGTGCCAGCAGCCTACAGGGGTTGGGAGAGCAGTACGTC. Translating gives CASSLQGLGEQYV.

This clonotype was detected a few times. The chain carries TRBV18 and TRBJ2-7; 7 bases are shared with TRBD1. Per the germline V gene, CDR1 is KGHSH and CDR2 is LQKENI. V lost 0 bases and J lost 2; bases outside the gene matches: 4. The CDR3 consists of 15 residues. The CDR3 spells CASSPPGTVTYEQYF. The DNA of the CDR3 is TGTGCCAGCTCACCACCTGGGACAGTCACCTACGAGCAGTACTTC.

This clonotype was observed a handful of times. This chain connects TRBV10-2 to TRBJ2-7; no firm D call. CDR3 length: 14 residues. Per germline, CDR1 WSHSY and CDR2 SAAADI. Trimming cost V 6 bases and J 2 bases, with 14 bases left between them. The CDR3 reads CASRPTLTAYEQYV. CDR3 DNA: TGCGCCAGCAGACCCACTCTTACCGCCTACGAGCAGTACGTC.

The chain couples TRBV24-1 to TRBJ2-1; D call uncertain. Germline V CDR1 and CDR2: KGHDR, SFDVKD. Trimming removed 4 bases from V and 7 bases from J, with 4 bases in between. The CDR3 totals 11 residues. CDR3 bases: TGTGCCACCAGTGAATTTAATGAGCAGTTCTTC. Residues: CATSEFNEQFF.

CDR3 nucleotide sequence: TGTGCCAGCAGCTTGTCTCACACCTCCTACGAGCAGTACTTC. This encodes CASSLSHTSYEQYF. This chain uses TRBV5-5 with TRBJ2-7; no clear D gene. Germline-derived CDR1 and CDR2 are SGHKS and YYEKEE (reference sequence). The germline V and J ends were trimmed by 1 base and 0 bases, with 8 bases remaining between them. CDR3 length: 14 amino acids.

The chain is built from TRBV14 and TRBJ2-7, with TRBD2 as a possible D gene (6 bases). In germline, CDR1 is SGHDN, CDR2 FVKESK. The length of the CDR3 is 14 residues. The V end was cut by 4 bases, the J end by 3 bases, with 13 bases between. The CDR3 nucleotides are TGTGCCAGCAGCCGGGGCCGTAGCGGCTACGAGCAGTACTTC. Its translation: CASSRGRSGYEQYF. Complete variable domain (other parts from reference TRBV14 and TRBJ2-7): EAGVTQFPSHSVIEKGQTVTLRCDPISGHDNLYWYRRVMGKEIKFLLHFVKESKQDESGMPNNRFLAERTGGTYSTLKVQPAELEDSGVYFCASSRGRSGYEQYFGPGTRLTVT.

CDR3 in amino acids: CASSFLAASTDTQYF. The DNA of the CDR3 is TGTGCCAGCAGCTTTCTAGCGGCTAGCACAGATACGCAGTATTTT. This chain links TRBV11-2 with TRBJ2-3, with 7 nucleotides matching TRBD2. From germline, CDR1 is SGHAT and CDR2 FQNNGV. CDR3 length equals 15 residues. V shed 3 bases and J 0 bases; nucleotides not matched to a gene: 3. Using reference TRBV11-2 and TRBJ2-3 for the parts outside the CDR3, the full variable domain is EAGVAQSPRYKIIEKRQSVAFWCNPISGHATLYWYQQILGQGPKLLIQFQNNGVVDDSQLPKDRFSAERLKGVDSTLKIQPAKLEDSAVYLCASSFLAASTDTQYFGPGTRLTVL.

The rearrangement joins TRBV29-1 to TRBJ2-5; TRBD2 aligns across 8 bases. The CDR3 runs 14 residues. The junction had 6 bases not matched to a gene; V was cut back by 4 bases and J by 2 bases. Germline V gene lookup returns CDR1 SQVTM and CDR2 ANQGSEA. For the CDR3, the DNA is TGCAGCGTTGGGGCGGGAGGAACACAAGAGACCCAGTACTTC. Its protein product is CSVGAGGTQETQYF. Drawing the rest from reference TRBV29-1 and TRBJ2-5, the complete variable domain is SAVISQKPSRDICQRGTSLTIQCQVDSQVTMMFWYRQQPGQSLTLIATANQGSEATYESGFVIDKFPISRPNLTFSTLTVSNMSPEDSSIYLCSVGAGGTQETQYFGPGTRLLVL.

This chain uses TRBV5-1 with TRBJ2-3; 8 nucleotides align to TRBD1. The J segment lost 2 bases and the V segment lost 0 bases, leaving 8 bases of the junction unmatched. From germline, CDR1 is SGHRS and CDR2 YFSETQ. The CDR3 is 17 residues long. In DNA form, the CDR3 reads TGCGCCAGCAGCTTGGGGGCCGGACAGGGAAACACAGATACGCAGTATTTT. The encoded protein is CASSLGAGQGNTDTQYF. Variable domain in full (rest from reference TRBV5-1 and TRBJ2-3): KAGVTQTPRYLIKTRGQQVTLSCSPISGHRSVSWYQQTPGQGLQFLFEYFSETQRNKGNFPGRFSGRQFSNSRSEMNVSTLELGDSALYLCASSLGAGQGNTDTQYFGPGTRLTVL.

This clonotype showed up just a few times. The J gene is TRBJ2-1, the V gene TRBV20-1; 14 bases map to TRBD2. This CDR3 contains 16 residues. The V gene end was trimmed by 3 bases and the J gene end by 5 bases; junction bases not matched to a gene: 6. Germline-derived CDR1 and CDR2 are DFQATT and SNEGSKA (reference sequence). The CDR3 is CSASGLAGGLNNEQFF. The CDR3 DNA reads TGCAGTGCTAGCGGACTAGCGGGGGGCCTAAACAATGAGCAGTTCTTC.

This clonotype was counted only a few times. The rearrangement links TRBV10-3 to TRBJ1-1; unclear D gene. Germline V lookup: CDR1 ENHRY, CDR2 SYGVKD. This CDR3 is built from 13 residues. Trimming stripped 0 bases from V and 7 bases from J, with 9 bases between. CDR3 loop: CAISESELGEAFF. The CDR3 DNA is TGTGCCATCAGTGAGTCGGAACTTGGTGAAGCTTTCTTT.

The CDR3: CASTFWGLAGTNEQFF. CDR3 DNA sequence: TGTGCCAGCACCTTTTGGGGACTAGCGGGAACTAATGAGCAGTTCTTC. The chain recombines TRBV7-9 with TRBJ2-1, with 13 positions matching TRBD2. The germline gives CDR1 SEHNR, CDR2 FQNEAQ (reference sequence). The CDR3 runs to 16 residues. V dropped 7 bases and J dropped 7; count of bases not matched to a gene: 10.

The sample holds a few counts of this clonotype. This chain uses TRBV29-1 with TRBJ2-1; the match to TRBD2 covers 7 bases. The CDR3 has 13 residues. The trim removed 1 base at V and 5 bases at J, leaving 2 bases unmatched. Germline lookup yields CDR1 SQVTM and CDR2 ANQGSEA. Written as DNA, the CDR3 is TGCAGCGTTGAAGGCGGGAGAGACAATGAGCAGTTCTTC. Protein: CSVEGGRDNEQFF.

V and J are TRBV28 and TRBJ2-1; TRBD1 matches at 9 bases. V shed 4 bases and J 1 base; nucleotides not matched to a gene: 8. CDR1 and CDR2 (germline): MDHEN, SYDVKM. This CDR3 contains 17 residues. This chain's CDR3 is CASSSPLGTGSYNEQFF. The CDR3 DNA follows: TGTGCCAGCAGTTCGCCCCTCGGGACAGGGTCCTACAATGAGCAGTTCTTC.

The rearrangement joins TRBV6-4 to TRBJ1-2; the D gene is possibly TRBD1 (6 bases). Germline V gives CDR1 MRHNA, CDR2 SNTAGT. Trimming left V 10 bases short and J 4 bases short, with 16 bases between. This CDR3 has 13 amino acids. The CDR3 DNA sequence: TGTGCCACCCGACAGGATGTTCTCTATGGCTACACCTTC. Amino acid sequence: CATRQDVLYGYTF.

This clonotype was detected only a few times. For the CDR3, the DNA is TGCAGCGTTGGAGCGTTGGGGAGCCCATACGAGCAGTACTTC. This translates into CSVGALGSPYEQYF. The gene calls are TRBV29-1 and TRBJ2-7, with a weak D call TRBD2 (5 bases). CDR1 SQVTM and CDR2 ANQGSEA come from the germline V gene. CDR3 length: 14 residues. V lost 4 bases and J 4 bases, leaving 17 bases between the germline ends.

The V gene is TRBV7-9, the J gene TRBJ2-1; D not resolved. Germline V gives CDR1 SEHNR, CDR2 FQNEAQ (reference sequence). Between the trimmed V and J ends, which lost 5 bases and 8 bases, there was a span of 16 bases. This CDR3 is 14 amino acids long. The CDR3 DNA reads as TGTGCCAGCAGCGGGGTTTCAGTCGGCGATGAGCAGTTCTTC. Protein sequence: CASSGVSVGDEQFF.

The chain combines TRBV7-2 with TRBJ2-7; no firm D call. This CDR3 comprises 10 residues. Trimming cost V 7 bases and J 2 bases, with 3 bases left between them. Germline V gene data show CDR1 as SGHTA and CDR2 as FQGNSA. The chain's CDR3 is CASTAYEQYV. For the CDR3, the DNA is TGTGCCAGCACCGCCTACGAGCAGTACGTC.

This clonotype was counted between two and nine times. The gene calls are TRBV5-1 and TRBJ2-5, with unresolved D. Per germline, CDR1 SGHRS and CDR2 YFSETQ. The V gene lost 5 bases and the J gene lost 3 bases, with 5 bases spanning the gap. The CDR3 loop spans 11 amino acids. In DNA, the CDR3 is TGCGCCAGCAGGATGAAAGAGACCCAGTACTTC. Protein: CASRMKETQYF.

This clonotype has more than one count but fewer than ten. V usage is TRBV11-3 and J usage is TRBJ2-1; 8 positions match TRBD2. CDR3 size: 14 residues. The V gene end was trimmed by 5 bases and the J gene end by 7 bases; junction bases not matched to a gene: 7. Per the germline V gene, CDR1 is SGHNT and CDR2 is YENEEA. CDR3 sequence: CASSTDGRGNEQFF. CDR3 DNA: TGTGCCAGCAGCACCGACGGGAGGGGGAATGAGCAGTTCTTC.